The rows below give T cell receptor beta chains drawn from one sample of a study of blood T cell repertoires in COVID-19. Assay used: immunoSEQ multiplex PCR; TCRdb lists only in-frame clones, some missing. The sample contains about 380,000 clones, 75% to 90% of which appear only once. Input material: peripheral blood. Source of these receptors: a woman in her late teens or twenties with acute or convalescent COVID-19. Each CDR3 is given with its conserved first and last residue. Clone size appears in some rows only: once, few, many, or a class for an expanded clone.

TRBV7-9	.	CASRPADRVAPLHF
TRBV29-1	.	CSVAEQGIQPQHF
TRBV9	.	CASSVQGHGEKLFF
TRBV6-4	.	CASRTGGRSPLHF
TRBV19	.	CASSISGENGYTF
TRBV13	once	CASSLGRGRNYGYTF
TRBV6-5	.	CASRPGQDYYGYTF
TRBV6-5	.	CASSYSSGNYGYTF
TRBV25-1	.	CASSDPAVETEAFF
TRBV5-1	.	CASSFSQADTQYF
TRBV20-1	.	CSASLAELLAKNIQYF
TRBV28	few	CASSLLAGNYNEQFF
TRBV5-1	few	CASSSTEGTEAFF
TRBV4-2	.	CASSQLSDEQFF
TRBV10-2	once	CASSESRLAGGRVEETQYF
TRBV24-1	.	CATSRRDSYEQYF